This T cell receptor beta chain was obtained from a study of blood T cell repertoires in COVID-19. Profiled with immunoSEQ multiplex PCR; TCRdb holds only in-frame clones, not every one. Here the sample spans over 85,000 clones, around 87% being singletons. Germline CDR1 reads SGHRS; CDR2 reads YFSETQ. With V trimmed by 0 bases and J by 4 bases, 4 bases remained unmatched. CDR3 length: 15 residues. The V gene is TRBV5-1, the J gene TRBJ2-7, with TRBD2 matching over 10 bases. The sequenced sample consisted of peripheral blood. This TCR was sampled from a human donor in a cohort sampled during active COVID-19. The CDR3 bases are TGCGCCAGCAGCTTGGCTAGCGGGAGTGGGTACGAGCAGTACTTC. Translation: CASSLASGSGYEQYF.